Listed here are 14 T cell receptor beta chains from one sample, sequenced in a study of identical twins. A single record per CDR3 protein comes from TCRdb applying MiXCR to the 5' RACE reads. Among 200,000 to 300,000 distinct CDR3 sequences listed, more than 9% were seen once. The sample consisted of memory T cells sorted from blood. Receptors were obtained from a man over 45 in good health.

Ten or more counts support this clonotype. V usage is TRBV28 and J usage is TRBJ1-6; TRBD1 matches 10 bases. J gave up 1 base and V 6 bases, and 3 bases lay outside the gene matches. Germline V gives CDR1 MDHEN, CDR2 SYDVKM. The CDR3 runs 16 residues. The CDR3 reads CASSPDRGSYNSPLHF. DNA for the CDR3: TGTGCCAGCAGCCCGGACAGGGGGTCCTATAATTCACCCCTCCACTTT.

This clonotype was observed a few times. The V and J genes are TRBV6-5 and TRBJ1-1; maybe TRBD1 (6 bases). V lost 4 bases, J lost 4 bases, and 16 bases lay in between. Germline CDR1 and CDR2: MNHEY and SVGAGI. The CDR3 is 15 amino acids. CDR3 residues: CASSLTAPRGTEAFF. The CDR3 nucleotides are TGTGCCAGCAGTTTGACGGCGCCCAGGGGCACTGAAGCTTTCTTT.

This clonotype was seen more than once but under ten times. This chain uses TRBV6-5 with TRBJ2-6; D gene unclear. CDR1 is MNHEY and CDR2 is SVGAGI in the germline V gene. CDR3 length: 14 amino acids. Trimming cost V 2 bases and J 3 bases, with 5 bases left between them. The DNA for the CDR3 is TGTGCCAGCAGTTACCTGATTGGGGCCAACGTCCTGACTTTC. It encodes CASSYLIGANVLTF.

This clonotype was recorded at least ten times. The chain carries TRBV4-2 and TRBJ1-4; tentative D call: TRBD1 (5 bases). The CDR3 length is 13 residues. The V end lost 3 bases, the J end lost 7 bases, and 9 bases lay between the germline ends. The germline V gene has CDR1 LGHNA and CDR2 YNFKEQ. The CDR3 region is CASSQARAEKLFF. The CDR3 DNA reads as TGTGCCAGCAGCCAGGCCAGGGCTGAAAAACTGTTTTTT.

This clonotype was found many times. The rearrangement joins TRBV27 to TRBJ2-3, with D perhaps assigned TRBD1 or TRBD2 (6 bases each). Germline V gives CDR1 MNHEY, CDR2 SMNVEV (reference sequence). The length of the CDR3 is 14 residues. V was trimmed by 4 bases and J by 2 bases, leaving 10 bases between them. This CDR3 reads CASSSRDTTDTQYF. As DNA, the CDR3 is TGTGCCAGCAGTTCGCGGGACACCACAGATACGCAGTATTTT.

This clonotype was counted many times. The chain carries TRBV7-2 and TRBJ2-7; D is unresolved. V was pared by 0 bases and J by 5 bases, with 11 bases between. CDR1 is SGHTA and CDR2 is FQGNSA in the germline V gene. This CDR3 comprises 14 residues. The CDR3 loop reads CASSLAASAHEQYF. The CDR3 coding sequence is TGTGCCAGCAGCTTAGCGGCCAGTGCCCACGAGCAGTACTTC.

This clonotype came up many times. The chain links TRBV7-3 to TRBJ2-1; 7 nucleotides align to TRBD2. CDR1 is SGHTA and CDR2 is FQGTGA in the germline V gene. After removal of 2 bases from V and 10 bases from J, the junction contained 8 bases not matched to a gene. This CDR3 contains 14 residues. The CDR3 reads CASSLVAGVEEQFF. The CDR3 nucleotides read TGTGCCAGCAGCTTAGTGGCGGGAGTTGAGGAGCAGTTCTTC.

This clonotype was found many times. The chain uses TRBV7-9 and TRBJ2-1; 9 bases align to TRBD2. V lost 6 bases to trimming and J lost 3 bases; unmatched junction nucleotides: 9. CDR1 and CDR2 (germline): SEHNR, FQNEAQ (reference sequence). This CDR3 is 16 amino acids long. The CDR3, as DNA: TGTGCCAGCAGTTACGGCGGGGGGGCGTACTACAATGAGCAGTTCTTC. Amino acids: CASSYGGGAYYNEQFF.

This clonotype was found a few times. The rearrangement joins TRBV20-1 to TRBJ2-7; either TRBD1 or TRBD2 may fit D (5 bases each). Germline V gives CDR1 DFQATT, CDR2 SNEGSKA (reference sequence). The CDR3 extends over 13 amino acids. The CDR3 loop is CRVRDPRSYEQYF. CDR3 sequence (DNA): TGCAGGGTCCGGGACCCCCGCTCCTACGAGCAGTACTTC.

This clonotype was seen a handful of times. The CDR3 sequence is CASSTSGTVRSNEQFF. For the CDR3, the DNA is TGTGCCAGCAGCACATCCGGGACTGTCCGGAGCAATGAGCAGTTCTTC. The chain links TRBV6-2 or TRBV6-3 to TRBJ2-1, with a weak D call TRBD2 (6 bases). Germline assignment: CDR1 MNHEY and CDR2 SVGEGT. This CDR3 has 16 residues. V gave up 6 bases and J gave up 6 bases, with 21 bases separating them.

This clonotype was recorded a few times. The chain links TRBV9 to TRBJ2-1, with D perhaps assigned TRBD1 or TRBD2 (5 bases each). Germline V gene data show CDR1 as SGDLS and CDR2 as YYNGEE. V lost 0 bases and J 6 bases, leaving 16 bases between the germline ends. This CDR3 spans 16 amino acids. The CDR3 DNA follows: TGTGCCAGCAGCGTAGTAGGCTGGGGGAGCGGCAATGAGCAGTTCTTC. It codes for CASSVVGWGSGNEQFF. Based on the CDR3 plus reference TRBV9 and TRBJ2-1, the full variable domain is DSGVTQTPKHLITATGQRVTLRCSPRSGDLSVYWYQQSLDQGLQFLIQYYNGEERAKGNILERFSAQQFPDLHSELNLSSLELGDSALYFCASSVVGWGSGNEQFFGPGTRLTVL.

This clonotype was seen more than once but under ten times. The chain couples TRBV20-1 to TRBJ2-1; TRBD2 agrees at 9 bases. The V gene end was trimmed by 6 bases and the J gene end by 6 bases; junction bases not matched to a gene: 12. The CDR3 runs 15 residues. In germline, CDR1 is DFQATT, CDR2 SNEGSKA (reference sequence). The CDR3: CSAAGTPSGINEQFF. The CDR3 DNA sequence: TGCAGTGCCGCCGGGACGCCTAGCGGGATCAATGAGCAGTTCTTC.

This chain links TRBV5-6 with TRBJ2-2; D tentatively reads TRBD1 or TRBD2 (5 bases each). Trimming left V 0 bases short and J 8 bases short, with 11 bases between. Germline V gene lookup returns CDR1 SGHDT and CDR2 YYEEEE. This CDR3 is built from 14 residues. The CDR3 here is CASSLGGVAGELFF. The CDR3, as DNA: TGTGCCAGCAGCTTGGGAGGGGTTGCGGGGGAGCTGTTTTTT. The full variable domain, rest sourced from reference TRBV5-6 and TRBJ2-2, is DAGVTQSPTHLIKTRGQQVTLRCSPKSGHDTVSWYQQALGQGPQFIFQYYEEEERQRGNFPDRFSGHQFPNYSSELNVNALLLGDSALYLCASSLGGVAGELFFGEGSRLTVL.

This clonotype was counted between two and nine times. The CDR3 nucleotides read TGTGCCAGCAGCTTAGTTGTTACTAGCGAGCAGTTCTTC. Protein product: CASSLVVTSEQFF. The chain links TRBV11-3 to TRBJ2-1; weak D call: TRBD2 (6 bases). The CDR3 sequence is 13 residues long. V was trimmed by 1 base and J by 10 bases, leaving 11 bases between them. Germline CDR1 SGHNT, CDR2 YENEEA.